This is a list of T cell receptor beta chains from one sample in a study of CD8 T cells in ankylosing spondylitis. One entry per CDR3 protein, called by TCRdb with MiXCR from the 5' RACE reads. Of hundreds of thousands of distinct CDR3 sequences detected, roughly 26% appear once; the ten largest clones hold 5% to 8%. Material: blood, either unsorted or a sorted T cell fraction (not recorded which). Receptors were obtained from a male donor with ankylosing spondylitis or in good health (not recorded which). Both conserved end residues are part of each CDR3. D genes are given only for firm matches. Rows may omit the clone size; those that give it use once, few, many or a size class.

D gene,V gene,clone size,J gene,CDR3 DNA,CDR3 protein
NA,TRBV12-3/TRBV12-4,many,TRBJ1-5,TGTGCCAGCAGGCCGGAAAGGGGCGGTCAGCCCCAGCATTTT,CASRPERGGQPQHF
NA,TRBV29-1,few,TRBJ1-4,TGCAGCGTGAGGCCGGGGGCAACTAATGAAAAACTGTTTTTT,CSVRPGATNEKLFF
NA,TRBV6-5,many,TRBJ1-1,TGTGCCAGCGGATACCGGGCGGGGGTTTTTACTGAAGCTTTCTTT,CASGYRAGVFTEAFF
NA,TRBV25-1,many,TRBJ1-2,TGTGCCAGCAGTGATCCCGGAGATGGCTACACCTTC,CASSDPGDGYTF
TRBD2,TRBV9,many,TRBJ2-3,TGTGCCAGCAGCGTAGCGGAGGGTAGCGGGAGGGCCTCGGCAGATACGCAGTATTTT,CASSVAEGSGRASADTQYF
TRBD2,TRBV6-5,NA,TRBJ2-1,TGTGCCAGCAGTTCGACTAGCGGGAGGGCCTATGAGCAGTTCTTC,CASSSTSGRAYEQFF
TRBD2,TRBV5-1,many,TRBJ2-2,TGCGCCAGCAGCTTGGTCGGGAGGGCCCGGGGCACCGGGGAGCTGTTTTTT,CASSLVGRARGTGELFF
TRBD2,TRBV7-4,many,TRBJ2-3,TGTGCCAGCAGTCCCCGGCGGGCGGGAGTGCCAGATACGCAGTATTTT,CASSPRRAGVPDTQYF
NA,TRBV20-1,NA,TRBJ2-7,TGCAGTGCCCCGAACTCCGGGACCACCTCCTACGAGCAGTACTTC,CSAPNSGTTSYEQYF
NA,TRBV20-1,NA,TRBJ2-7,TGCAGTGCCGAAGAAAACTCCTACGAGCAGTACTTC,CSAEENSYEQYF